Listed below are T cell receptor beta chains from one sample, sequenced in a study of Ad26.COV2.S vaccination and SARS-CoV-2 variants. Data came from immunoSEQ multiplex PCR; TCRdb stores just in-frame clones and leaves some out. The data show fewer than 300,000 clones, with over 75% seen just once and around 3% held by the top ten. The starting material was peripheral blood, obtained in a trial of Ad26.COV2.S vaccine versus placebo. The source of these receptors is a person aged 18 to 59 who received the Ad26.COV2.S COVID-19 vaccine or a placebo. CDR3s include the opening cysteine and the closing phenylalanine or tryptophan. A D gene is named only where the DNA matches it firmly. Some rows have no size entry. The others give once, few or many, or a class for an expanded clone.

>TRBV6-4|many|NA|TRBJ1-4
CASSSRQGAEKLFF
TGTGCCAGCAGCTCCCGTCAGGGCGCCGAAAAACTGTTTTTT
>TRBV2|NA|NA|TRBJ2-2
CASSAVVGSTGELFF
TGTGCCAGCAGTGCGGTCGTGGGGTCCACCGGGGAGCTGTTTTTT
>TRBV4-3|NA|NA|TRBJ2-2
CASSQDWSTGELFF
TGCGCCAGCAGCCAAGATTGGTCCACCGGGGAGCTGTTTTTT
>TRBV10-2|NA|NA|TRBJ1-1
CASSESALLNTEAFF
TGCGCCAGCAGTGAGTCGGCCCTCCTGAACACTGAAGCTTTCTTT
>TRBV10-3|NA|TRBD2|TRBJ2-5
CAIRTGGPLETQYF
TGTGCCATCAGGACGGGAGGGCCTTTGGAGACCCAGTACTTC
>TRBV7-3|NA|NA|TRBJ1-1
CASSLTPGFTEAFF
TGTGCCAGCAGCTTAACCCCGGGTTTCACTGAAGCTTTCTTT
>TRBV5-4|NA|NA|TRBJ2-7
CASSSRIESYEQYF
TGTGCCAGCAGCAGCCGGATCGAATCCTACGAGCAGTACTTC
>TRBV7-9|few|TRBD1|TRBJ1-2
CASSLGQGEGGYTF
TGTGCCAGCAGCTTGGGACAGGGGGAAGGTGGCTACACCTTC
>TRBV5-4|NA|NA|TRBJ2-2
CASRVTRTGELFF
TGTGCCAGCAGGGTTACGAGAACCGGGGAGCTGTTTTTT
>TRBV18|once|TRBD1|TRBJ2-5
CASSTTGEETQYF
TGTGCCAGCTCAACGACAGGGGAAGAGACCCAGTACTTC
>TRBV6-6|NA|NA|TRBJ2-1
CASSRGLAGMDEQFF
TGTGCCAGCAGCAGGGGGCTAGCGGGGATGGATGAGCAGTTCTTC
>TRBV4-1|NA|TRBD2|TRBJ2-3
CASSQFGAGASDTQYF
TGCGCCAGCAGCCAATTTGGGGCGGGAGCATCGGATACGCAGTATTTT
>TRBV19|NA|NA|TRBJ2-3
CASSMGLLRTDTQYF
TGTGCCAGTAGTATGGGCCTTCTTCGCACAGATACGCAGTATTTT
>TRBV30|NA|NA|TRBJ2-3
CAWSYRGGLTDTQYF
TGTGCCTGGAGCTACCGAGGGGGGTTAACAGATACGCAGTATTTT
>TRBV18|NA|NA|TRBJ2-6
CASSPPERFAGANVLTF
TGTGCCAGCTCACCACCTGAGCGATTTGCTGGGGCCAACGTCCTGACTTTC
>TRBV6-2/TRBV6-3|NA|NA|TRBJ2-2
CASSYTGDYTGELFF
TGTGCCAGCAGTTACACGGGGGACTACACCGGGGAGCTGTTTTTT
>TRBV19|NA|NA|TRBJ2-1
CASSIGVHRNEQFF
TGTGCCAGTAGTATAGGGGTCCATCGCAATGAGCAGTTCTTC
>TRBV6-2/TRBV6-3|once|NA|TRBJ1-1
CASSYRLRNTEAFF
TGTGCCAGCAGTTACCGACTCAGGAACACTGAAGCTTTCTTT
>TRBV25-1|NA|TRBD2|TRBJ2-1
CASSGLTSGAFHGNEQFF
TGTGCCAGCAGTGGGTTAACTAGCGGAGCTTTCCATGGCAATGAGCAGTTCTTC
>TRBV11-2|NA|TRBD1|TRBJ1-4
CASSSTGTGGEKLFF
TGTGCCAGCAGCTCGACCGGGACAGGGGGGGAAAAACTGTTTTTT
>TRBV18|NA|NA|TRBJ1-1
CASSPPGRENTEAFF
TGTGCCAGCTCACCACCGGGCAGGGAAAACACTGAAGCTTTCTTT
>TRBV12-3/TRBV12-4|NA|NA|TRBJ2-3
CASTVRSTDTQYF
TGTGCCAGCACTGTCCGGAGCACAGATACGCAGTATTTT
>TRBV6-1|NA|TRBD1|TRBJ1-5
CASSEWIDRVGNQPQHF
TGTGCCAGCAGTGAATGGATCGACAGGGTCGGGAATCAGCCCCAGCATTTT
>TRBV7-2|NA|TRBD2|TRBJ2-5
CASSLAPPGGGIQETQYF
TGTGCCAGCAGCTTAGCCCCACCGGGCGGGGGGATCCAAGAGACCCAGTACTTC
>TRBV20-1|NA|TRBD2|TRBJ2-3
CSASPLTSGGDVSTDTQYF
TGCAGTGCTAGTCCCCTTACTAGCGGGGGGGATGTAAGCACAGATACGCAGTATTTT
>TRBV6-2/TRBV6-3|once|NA|TRBJ2-7
CASSPKRDVLTYEQYF
TGTGCCAGCAGTCCCAAAAGGGACGTCTTAACCTACGAGCAGTACTTC
>TRBV4-3|NA|TRBD1|TRBJ1-6
CASSRGTGDLSPLHF
TGCGCCAGCAGCCGAGGGACAGGGGATCTCTCACCCCTCCACTTT
>TRBV5-6|NA|NA|TRBJ2-2
CASSFSQGANTGELFF
TGTGCCAGCAGCTTCTCACAGGGCGCGAACACCGGGGAGCTGTTTTTT
>TRBV5-1|NA|NA|TRBJ1-2
CASSLSRQNGYTF
TGCGCCAGCAGCTTGAGTCGGCAGAACGGCTACACCTTC
>TRBV30|NA|TRBD2|TRBJ2-1
CAWFHGGLAGLNEQFF
TGTGCCTGGTTTCACGGGGGACTAGCGGGACTTAATGAGCAGTTCTTC
>TRBV5-8|NA|NA|TRBJ2-6
CASSLGGAGANVLTF
TGTGCCAGCAGCTTGGGGGGCGCTGGGGCCAACGTCCTGACTTTC
>TRBV2|NA|NA|TRBJ2-7
CASRRDKWYEQYF
TGTGCCAGCAGGAGGGACAAGTGGTACGAGCAGTACTTC
>TRBV21-1|once|NA|TRBJ1-3
CASSYTAHREGNTIYF
TGTGCCAGCAGCTACACGGCGCACAGGGAGGGAAACACCATATATTTT
>TRBV30|NA|NA|TRBJ1-2
CAWSGGGQGYTF
TGTGCCTGGTCTGGGGGGGGGCAGGGCTACACCTTC
>TRBV5-1|NA|NA|TRBJ2-7
CASSLAGRPYEQYF
TGCGCCAGCAGCTTGGCTGGCCGACCCTACGAGCAGTACTTC
>TRBV3-1/TRBV3-2|NA|NA|TRBJ2-1
CASSQDRQRTNEQFF
TGTGCCAGCAGCCAAGATCGCCAGAGGACCAATGAGCAGTTCTTC
>TRBV5-4|once|NA|TRBJ1-1
CASSPFQGPEAFF
TGTGCCAGCAGCCCCTTTCAGGGTCCTGAAGCTTTCTTT
>TRBV6-6|NA|TRBD1|TRBJ2-7
CASSYSLGTGIEQYF
TGTGCCAGCAGTTACTCGCTTGGGACAGGGATCGAGCAGTACTTC
>TRBV5-7|NA|NA|TRBJ2-7
CASSLGGTTPYEQYF
TGTGCCAGCAGCTTGGGGGGGACAACTCCCTACGAGCAGTACTTC
>TRBV7-2|NA|TRBD1|TRBJ2-7
CASSFRQGPYEQYF
TGTGCCAGCAGCTTTCGACAGGGTCCCTACGAGCAGTACTTC